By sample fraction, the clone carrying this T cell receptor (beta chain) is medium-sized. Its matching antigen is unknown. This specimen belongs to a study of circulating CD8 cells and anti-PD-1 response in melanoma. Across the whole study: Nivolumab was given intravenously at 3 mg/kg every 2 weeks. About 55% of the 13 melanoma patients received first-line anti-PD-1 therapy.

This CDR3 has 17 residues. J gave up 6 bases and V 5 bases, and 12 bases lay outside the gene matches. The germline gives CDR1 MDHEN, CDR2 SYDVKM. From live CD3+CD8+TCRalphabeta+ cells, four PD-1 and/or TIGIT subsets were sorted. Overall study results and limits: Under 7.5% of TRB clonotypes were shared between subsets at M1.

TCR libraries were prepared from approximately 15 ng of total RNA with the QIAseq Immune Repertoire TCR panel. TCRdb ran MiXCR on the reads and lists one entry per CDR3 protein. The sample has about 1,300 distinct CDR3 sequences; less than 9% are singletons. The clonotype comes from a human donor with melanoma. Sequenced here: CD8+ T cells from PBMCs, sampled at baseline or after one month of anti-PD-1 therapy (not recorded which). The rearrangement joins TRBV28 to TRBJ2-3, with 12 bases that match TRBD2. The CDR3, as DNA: TGTGCCAGCAGTCCGGAACTAGCGGGGGGATTAGGGGATACGCAGTATTTT. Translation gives CASSPELAGGLGDTQYF.